This entry describes one T cell receptor (beta chain). The antigen this receptor binds is unknown. One base away there is no much larger clone; base qualities are not given. This specimen comes from a study of blood T cell repertoires in COVID-19 (TCRdb year 2020). Context from the whole study: Samples covering the acute and convalescent phases of COVID-19 were provided by collaborators in the United States, Italy and Spain. The material from the prospective study consisted of cDNA or gDNA derived from T cells, B-cell-depleted T cells, or PBMCs. The dataset comprised deeply sampled blood TCRbeta repertoires from subjects exposed to, actively infected with, or recovered from COVID-19. The repertoires were released in a freely available public database meant as a resource for research on the immune response to SARS-CoV-2. Samples were obtained from the ongoing ImmuneRACE study (first 160 participants) and from over 1,000 subjects provided by 6 global collaborators. The sample metadata nearly always contained a de-identified subject ID, COVID-19 status, age in years and sex. Where available, HLA class I and class II types were taken from metadata supplied by the sample provider and were not determined by assay-based typing.

At one collaborating source in Seattle, patients were enrolled during active infection and were followed longitudinally through the course of disease. The collaborating institutions used their own protocols to collect whole blood in K2EDTA tubes. For TCRbeta analysis, collaborator samples were shipped as frozen whole blood, as isolated PBMCs, or as DNA extracted from either sample type. The CDR3 contains 16 residues, cysteine and phenylalanine counted. The DNA shown is the 48-base CDR3, in frame from base 1. V trim: 0 bases; J trim: 2 bases; unmatched bases: 7. CDR1 and CDR2, per the germline V gene (reference sequence), are GTSNPN and SVGIG. Study-wide findings and limitations: Clinical and demographic metadata were provided uncurated, with the amount varying by source and participant.

TCRbeta CDR3 regions were amplified from genomic DNA by means of the immunoSEQ Assay, a bias-controlled multiplex PCR. The paper's data handling went like this. Within the assay, amplification of reference gene primers was used to estimate how many nucleated cells each sample contained. To quantify the absolute abundance of each unique TCRbeta CDR3 rearrangement, sequence reads were collapsed and filtered. For each sample, productive Simpson clonality was calculated by taking the square root of Simpson's diversity index across productive rearrangements. TCRdb provides this immuneACCESS table in a form limited to in-frame rearrangements. Some clones are lacking; in checked studies, under half of them reflect an unresolved V gene, and why the rest are absent is not known. Clone size and V and J calls were adopted from that table, with D and trimming inferred from the DNA. Within this sample are just over 300,000 clones, with around 92% of them counted one time only. The ten largest clones represent less than 2% of the sample.

Sequencing input: peripheral blood. This receptor chain uses TRBV30 and TRBJ1-3; the central 7 bases match TRBD1. The receptor comes from a woman aged 25 to 39 with COVID-19, enrolled during active disease. This receptor has the CDR3 CAWSVRGRGAGNTIYF. The nucleotides are TGTGCCTGGAGTGTAAGGGGGCGGGGGGCTGGAAACACCATATATTTT. With the rest looked up from the reference TRBV30 and TRBJ1-3 genes rather than sequenced, the full variable domain is SQTIHQWPATLVQPVGSPLSLECTVEGTSNPNLYWYRQAAGRGLQLLFYSVGIGQISSEVPQNLSASRPQDRQFILSSKKLLLSDSGFYLCAWSVRGRGAGNTIYFGEGSWLTVV.